This is a list of T cell receptor beta chains from one sample in a study of blood T cell repertoires in COVID-19. Profiled with immunoSEQ multiplex PCR; TCRdb holds only in-frame clones, not every one. Here the sample spans 170,000 or so clones, 85% to 95% being singletons. The sample taken for sequencing was peripheral blood. These receptors were taken from a man between 50 and 59 years old with acute or convalescent COVID-19. The CDR3 runs from the conserved cysteine through the conserved F or W. A D gene is named only where the DNA matches it firmly. Clone size is shown for a subset of rows, as once, few, many or a class of expanded clone.

abundance: .; v_gene: TRBV27; d_gene: .; j_gene: TRBJ2-1; CDR3nt: TGTGCCAGCAGTTTTTATGGGCGACTACTCTACAATGAGCAGTTCTTC; CDR3aa: CASSFYGRLLYNEQFF
abundance: .; v_gene: TRBV7-9; d_gene: .; j_gene: TRBJ1-4; CDR3nt: TGTGCCAGCAGCCCCCTCTGGACGGGAGTCACCAATGAAAAACTGTTTTTT; CDR3aa: CASSPLWTGVTNEKLFF
abundance: .; v_gene: TRBV10-3; d_gene: .; j_gene: TRBJ1-2; CDR3nt: TGTGCCATCAGTGAGGATGGGGGAGGGAACTATGGCTACACCTTC; CDR3aa: CAISEDGGGNYGYTF
abundance: few; v_gene: TRBV27; d_gene: .; j_gene: TRBJ1-2; CDR3nt: TGTGCCAGCAGTTCGCTCAGGGACATCTATGGCTACACCTTC; CDR3aa: CASSSLRDIYGYTF
abundance: .; v_gene: TRBV7-9; d_gene: TRBD2; j_gene: TRBJ2-7; CDR3nt: TGTGCCAGCAGGGCTTCGGCGGGAGGGCCTGGGTACTTC; CDR3aa: CASRASAGGPGYF
abundance: .; v_gene: TRBV30; d_gene: .; j_gene: TRBJ1-1; CDR3nt: TGTGCCTGGACCCCGGGGTTGAACACTGAAGCTTTCTTT; CDR3aa: CAWTPGLNTEAFF
abundance: .; v_gene: TRBV5-1; d_gene: .; j_gene: TRBJ2-7; CDR3nt: TGCGCCAGCAGCCCCCGACTTCCATTCTACGAGCAGTACTTC; CDR3aa: CASSPRLPFYEQYF
abundance: .; v_gene: TRBV18; d_gene: .; j_gene: TRBJ1-2; CDR3nt: TGTGCCAGCTCACCTGCCAGGGATGGCTACACCTTC; CDR3aa: CASSPARDGYTF
abundance: .; v_gene: TRBV7-3; d_gene: .; j_gene: TRBJ2-3; CDR3nt: TGTGCCAGCAGCCTGGGGGGGCGGGATACGCAGTATTTT; CDR3aa: CASSLGGRDTQYF
abundance: .; v_gene: TRBV7-9; d_gene: TRBD2; j_gene: TRBJ2-3; CDR3nt: TGTGCCAGCAGCTTAGGGGGACTAGTGCAGTATTTT; CDR3aa: CASSLGGLVQYF
abundance: .; v_gene: TRBV18; d_gene: .; j_gene: TRBJ2-1; CDR3nt: TGTGCCAGCTCACCACTACAGTACAATGAGCAGTTCTTC; CDR3aa: CASSPLQYNEQFF
abundance: few; v_gene: TRBV10-1; d_gene: TRBD2; j_gene: TRBJ2-2; CDR3nt: TGCGCCAGCAGTGAAGGACTAGCGGGGAACACCGGGGAGCTGTTTTTT; CDR3aa: CASSEGLAGNTGELFF
abundance: .; v_gene: TRBV7-2; d_gene: TRBD1; j_gene: TRBJ2-1; CDR3nt: TGTGCCAGCAGCCCGCAGGGGACAGTATACAATGAGCAGTTCTTC; CDR3aa: CASSPQGTVYNEQFF
abundance: .; v_gene: TRBV3-1/TRBV3-2; d_gene: TRBD2; j_gene: TRBJ2-3; CDR3nt: TGTGCCAGCAGACAGAGCGGGGATAACACAGATACGCAGTATTTT; CDR3aa: CASRQSGDNTDTQYF
abundance: .; v_gene: TRBV7-6; d_gene: .; j_gene: TRBJ1-4; CDR3nt: TGTGCCAGCAGCTTAGTTGCAGGCAGGTTGGCTAATGAAAAACTGTTTTTT; CDR3aa: CASSLVAGRLANEKLFF
abundance: .; v_gene: TRBV28; d_gene: .; j_gene: TRBJ1-1; CDR3nt: TGTGCCAGCAGTTTTGCAGGACAGCTGAACACTGAAGCTTTCTTT; CDR3aa: CASSFAGQLNTEAFF
abundance: .; v_gene: TRBV29-1; d_gene: .; j_gene: TRBJ2-3; CDR3nt: TGCAGCCTGCGGTTGGATACGCAGTATTTT; CDR3aa: CSLRLDTQYF
abundance: .; v_gene: TRBV7-9; d_gene: TRBD2; j_gene: TRBJ2-7; CDR3nt: TGTGCCAGCAGTGGGGGCGGGAGGAGCTCCTACGAGCAGTACTTC; CDR3aa: CASSGGGRSSYEQYF
abundance: .; v_gene: TRBV28; d_gene: .; j_gene: TRBJ1-4; CDR3nt: TGTGCCAGCAGTTTTTCCGGGTATGAAAAACTGTTTTTT; CDR3aa: CASSFSGYEKLFF
abundance: .; v_gene: TRBV30; d_gene: .; j_gene: TRBJ2-5; CDR3nt: TGTGCCTGGAGTCCGACCACAGGGTACCAAGAGACCCAGTACTTC; CDR3aa: CAWSPTTGYQETQYF
abundance: .; v_gene: TRBV6-5; d_gene: .; j_gene: TRBJ1-2; CDR3nt: TGTGCCAGCATTTCACGCCTAGCTAACTATGGCTACACCTTC; CDR3aa: CASISRLANYGYTF
abundance: .; v_gene: TRBV23-1; d_gene: TRBD1; j_gene: TRBJ1-5; CDR3nt: TGCGCCAGCAGTCAATCGACGGGACAGGGTGACCAGCCCCAGCATTTT; CDR3aa: CASSQSTGQGDQPQHF
abundance: .; v_gene: TRBV7-3; d_gene: TRBD1; j_gene: TRBJ2-7; CDR3nt: TGTGCCAGCAGCCGGTCCGGGACAGGGGGCGAGAGGTACGAGCAGTACTTC; CDR3aa: CASSRSGTGGERYEQYF
abundance: .; v_gene: TRBV4-3; d_gene: .; j_gene: TRBJ1-4; CDR3nt: TGCGCCAGCAGCCGCAATGGCGGGGGCGGAGGTGAAAAACTGTTTTTT; CDR3aa: CASSRNGGGGGEKLFF
abundance: .; v_gene: TRBV7-9; d_gene: .; j_gene: TRBJ1-5; CDR3nt: TGTGCCAGCAGCCCGGACGGGGGTCAGCCCCAGCATTTT; CDR3aa: CASSPDGGQPQHF
abundance: .; v_gene: TRBV5-1; d_gene: TRBD1; j_gene: TRBJ2-1; CDR3nt: TGCGCCAGCAGCTTGCGGACAGGGGGCTCACTCCTCTCCTACAATGAGCAGTTCTTC; CDR3aa: CASSLRTGGSLLSYNEQFF
abundance: .; v_gene: TRBV11-2; d_gene: .; j_gene: TRBJ1-6; CDR3nt: TGTGCCAGCAGCACTGCCGGGCGGGAGAGCTCCTATAATTCACCCCTCCACTTT; CDR3aa: CASSTAGRESSYNSPLHF
abundance: .; v_gene: TRBV4-1; d_gene: .; j_gene: TRBJ1-2; CDR3nt: TGCGCCAGCAGCCATCCCGGGATCTATGGCTACACCTTC; CDR3aa: CASSHPGIYGYTF
abundance: .; v_gene: TRBV7-9; d_gene: .; j_gene: TRBJ1-2; CDR3nt: TGTGCCAGCAGCTTAGGAGCAGGGCAGGATGGCTACACCTTC; CDR3aa: CASSLGAGQDGYTF